The T cell receptor beta chain described here comes from a study of shared clonotypes between healthy human individuals. Study details: Per donor, CD8 memory used one plate, CD8 naive used two, CD4 memory used three and CD4 naive used three.

The germline V and J ends were trimmed by 6 bases and 7 bases, with 6 bases remaining between them. Per germline, CDR1 SNHLY and CDR2 FYNNEI. The CDR3 sequence is 10 residues long. TCRdb's copy holds only in-frame clones and misses some; the assay was immunoSEQ multiplex PCR. The repertoire holds about 2.4 million clones, with about 92% as singletons. Sequencing used naive CD4+ T cells sorted from blood. Subset specified: CD45RA+ positively selected. This sequence was found in a man between 18 and 35 years old in good health. The chain has TRBV2 and TRBJ2-5; D perhaps matches TRBD2 (5 bases). CDR3 region: CASRGATQYF. CDR3 nucleotide sequence: TGTGCCAGCAGGGGAGCGACCCAGTACTTC.